The 28 T cell receptor beta chains below were found in one sample sequenced in a study of PD-1 blockade in classical Hodgkin lymphoma. Only in-frame clones appear in the TCRdb table, and some are missing; sequencing was by immunoSEQ multiplex PCR. The sample consists of tens of thousands of clones, about 71% of them appearing once. The patients all showed relapse after autologous stem cell transplantation, while their brentuximab vedotin exposure varied. The specimen comprised peripheral blood mononuclear cells (PBMCs), sampled before the second cycle of nivolumab. These TCRs come from a human donor with classical Hodgkin lymphoma.

The chain joins TRBV27 to TRBJ2-1, with 8 bases aligning to TRBD2. V shed 4 bases, J shed 8 bases, and the junction held 7 bases outside the gene matches. The CDR3 is made up of 14 amino acids. Germline loops: CDR1 MNHEY, CDR2 SMNVEV (reference sequence). The DNA for the CDR3 is TGTGCCAGCAGTTCAAGCACTAGCGGCTATGAGCAGTTCTTC. Translating it yields CASSSSTSGYEQFF.

The chain combines TRBV4-3 with TRBJ2-1; 13 bases fit TRBD2. Germline V lookup: CDR1 LGHNA, CDR2 YSLEER. V lost 0 bases, J lost 8 bases, and 7 bases stayed unmatched. This CDR3 contains 17 residues. As DNA, the CDR3 is TGCGCCAGCAGCCAAGATAGTACTAGCGGGGGGGCAGATGAGCAGTTCTTC. Amino acid sequence: CASSQDSTSGGADEQFF.

The V gene is TRBV6-5, the J gene TRBJ1-1, with D possibly being TRBD1 (5 bases). Germline lookup yields CDR1 MNHEY and CDR2 SVGAGI. There are 12 residues in the CDR3. V was pared by 8 bases and J by 4 bases, with 11 bases between. Here the CDR3 reads CASGARTTEAFF. CDR3 DNA: TGTGCCAGCGGGGCCAGGACCACTGAAGCTTTCTTT.

V usage is TRBV30 and J usage is TRBJ1-3; no firm D call. CDR1 and CDR2 from the germline V gene are GTSNPN and SVGIG (reference sequence). V gave up 4 bases and J gave up 0 bases, with 7 bases separating them. This CDR3 spans 13 amino acids. In DNA, the CDR3 is TGTGCCTGGACCCTTTTCTCTGGAAACACCATATATTTT. The encoded protein is CAWTLFSGNTIYF.

Notes on this clone: The same CDR3 can be traced to other DNA sequences in this sample. The DNA for the CDR3 is TGTGCCAGCAGCAAGTTTGACGGGCTGGGGAGCACAGATACGCAGTATTTT. Amino acid sequence: CASSKFDGLGSTDTQYF. This chain joins TRBV7-9 and TRBJ2-3; the D is unclear. V was shortened by 5 bases and J by 0 bases, with 18 bases between the two germline ends. Germline lookup yields CDR1 SEHNR and CDR2 FQNEAQ (reference sequence). CDR3 length equals 17 residues.

This chain links TRBV6-5 with TRBJ1-1, with 9 positions matching TRBD1. The CDR3 totals 14 residues. Germline CDR1 is MNHEY and CDR2 is SVGAGI. V dropped 5 bases and J dropped 2; count of bases not matched to a gene: 3. This CDR3 is CASSRDRVNTEAFF. CDR3 sequence (DNA): TGTGCCAGCAGTCGGGACAGGGTAAACACTGAAGCTTTCTTT.

The genes are TRBV27 and TRBJ2-3; 8 nucleotides match TRBD2. From germline, CDR1 is MNHEY and CDR2 SMNVEV (reference sequence). Germline trimming cut 5 bases from V and 5 bases from J; bases unmatched to any gene: 9. CDR3 length: 15 amino acids. The CDR3 nucleotides read TGTGCCAGCAGTCCCCAAGGACTAGCACAAGATACGCAGTATTTT. It specifies CASSPQGLAQDTQYF.

The chain recombines TRBV20-1 with TRBJ2-7; D is possibly TRBD1 (5 bases). The germline gives CDR1 DFQATT, CDR2 SNEGSKA (reference sequence). V dropped 6 bases and J dropped 6 bases, with 12 bases sitting between them. The CDR3 is made up of 11 amino acids. This CDR3 is CSASQAPEQYF. CDR3 coding DNA: TGCAGTGCCTCACAGGCACCCGAGCAGTACTTC.

By proportion, this clone is medium-sized. The rearrangement links TRBV4-1 to TRBJ1-1; D is unclear. The CDR3 covers 13 residues. Trimming stripped 5 bases from V and 1 base from J, with 8 bases between. The germline gives CDR1 MGHRA, CDR2 YSYEKL. The chain's CDR3 is CASSYTTNTEAFF. The CDR3 DNA follows: TGCGCCAGCAGCTATACTACGAACACTGAAGCTTTCTTT.

The chain links TRBV4-1 to TRBJ2-7; perhaps TRBD2 as D (7 bases). Germline assignment: CDR1 MGHRA and CDR2 YSYEKL. The V end lost 9 bases, the J end lost 6 bases, and 15 bases lay between the germline ends. The CDR3 consists of 12 residues. The CDR3 reads CASRGAGFEQYF. The DNA for the CDR3 is TGCGCCAGTCGGGGGGCGGGGTTCGAGCAGTACTTC.

The chain couples TRBV6-5 to TRBJ2-5; D not resolved. From germline, CDR1 is MNHEY and CDR2 SVGAGI. Deletions cut 8 bases from V and 4 bases from J, with 20 bases between. CDR3 length: 15 residues. This chain's CDR3 is CASVALGVGLETQYF. As DNA, the CDR3 is TGTGCCAGCGTAGCTCTTGGAGTTGGGCTAGAGACCCAGTACTTC.

The J gene is TRBJ1-5, the V gene TRBV4-3; D remains ambiguous. Trimming took 0 bases from V and 5 from J, leaving 5 bases between them. This CDR3 spans 13 amino acids. Germline CDR1 reads LGHNA; CDR2 reads YSLEER. The chain's CDR3 is CASSQEPDQPQHF. CDR3 sequence (DNA): TGCGCCAGCAGCCAAGAACCGGATCAGCCCCAGCATTTT.

The chain recombines TRBV6-6 with TRBJ2-1; 7 bases agree with TRBD2. Looked up from germline, CDR1 is MNHNY and CDR2 is SVGAGI (reference sequence). Trimming at V came to 8 bases and at J to 8 bases, leaving 9 bases not matched to a gene. The CDR3 length is 13 residues. This CDR3 is CASSSGDFYEQFF. The DNA for the CDR3 is TGTGCCAGCTCCAGCGGGGACTTCTATGAGCAGTTCTTC.

This clone was seen more than once but under ten times. The genes are TRBV15 and TRBJ1-2, with D hard to call. CDR3 length: 11 amino acids. Trimming removed 0 bases at V and 8 bases at J, with 4 bases between. CDR1 LNHNV and CDR2 YYDKDF come from the germline V gene (reference sequence). The CDR3 spells CATSRDGGYTF. CDR3 in DNA: TGTGCCACCAGCAGAGATGGCGGCTACACCTTC.

The rearrangement links TRBV21-1 to TRBJ2-1; the table assigns TRBD1, which was not confirmed against the DNA. TRBV21-1 is reported as a pseudogene. The CDR3 has 15 residues. The CDR3 coding sequence is TGTGCCAGCAGCCTTTTTGGACAGCGCCAAAATGAGCAGTTCTTC. Amino acid sequence: CASSLFGQRQNEQFF.

The CDR3 coding sequence is TGCAGTGCTAGGGAGACAGGGACAGCTTTCTTT. It translates to CSARETGTAFF. The chain is built from TRBV20-1 and TRBJ1-1; 7 bases are a match to TRBD1. This CDR3 is built from 11 residues. Germline lookup yields CDR1 DFQATT and CDR2 SNEGSKA (reference sequence). The ends lost 3 bases at V and 10 bases at J; junction bases unmatched: 5.

The rearrangement joins TRBV14 to TRBJ2-1, with TRBD1 matching 9 bases. The CDR3 consists of 16 residues. Germline CDR1 SGHDN, CDR2 FVKESK. The ends lost 4 bases at V and 2 bases at J; junction bases unmatched: 6. CDR3 bases: TGTGCCAGCAGCCGTTCCGGGACAGGGCCCTACAATGAGCAGTTCTTC. Translation: CASSRSGTGPYNEQFF.

The chain couples TRBV5-1 to TRBJ2-1; D unresolved. The CDR3 runs 14 residues. Per germline, CDR1 SGHRS and CDR2 YFSETQ. V lost 7 bases to trimming and J lost 0 bases, with 11 bases between them. CDR3 nucleotide sequence: TGCGCCAGCCGACCCATTAGCTCCTACAATGAGCAGTTCTTC. Amino acids: CASRPISSYNEQFF.

V gene TRBV2 combines with J gene TRBJ1-2; no clear D. The germline V gene has CDR1 SNHLY and CDR2 FYNNEI. CDR3 length equals 13 residues. Trimming removed 2 bases from V and 6 bases from J, with 10 bases in between. The CDR3 nucleotides are TGTGCCAGCAGTGAACGGCTCCCACATGGCTACACCTTC. This sequence encodes CASSERLPHGYTF.

About this clone itself: Its ends do not fully match the called genes, so a read error is possible. V and J are TRBV10-3 and TRBJ2-1; the D is unclear. This CDR3 is built from 12 residues. CDR1 ENHRY and CDR2 SYGVKD come from the germline V gene. The CDR3 DNA reads as TGTGCCATCAGCGAGTCCTTAAATGAGCAGTTCTTC. Translated, it gives CAISESLNEQFF.

The chain employs TRBV29-1 and TRBJ1-2, with 8 bases that match TRBD1. The CDR3 runs to 12 residues. V shed 5 bases and J 6 bases; nucleotides not matched to a gene: 5. CDR1 is SQVTM, CDR2 ANQGSEA, per germline. CDR3 protein: CSVRTGSNGYTF. The CDR3 nucleotides read TGCAGCGTTAGGACAGGGAGTAATGGCTACACCTTC.

The chain has TRBV4-1 and TRBJ2-2, with 9 bases fitting TRBD2. Trimming at V came to 0 bases and at J to 4 bases, leaving 6 bases not matched to a gene. The CDR3 loop spans 17 amino acids. Germline CDR1 MGHRA, CDR2 YSYEKL. The CDR3 DNA reads TGCGCCAGCAGCCAAGAAGCCCTAGCGGGGCCCACCGGGGAGCTGTTTTTT. Protein: CASSQEALAGPTGELFF.

The rearrangement joins TRBV14 to TRBJ2-5, with D tentatively TRBD2 (6 bases). V was clipped by 0 bases and J by 2 bases, with 16 bases between them. From germline, CDR1 is SGHDN and CDR2 FVKESK. The CDR3 is 17 residues long. DNA of the CDR3: TGTGCCAGCAGCCAAGATGATGAGCGGGTGGTTCAAGAGACCCAGTACTTC. Translation: CASSQDDERVVQETQYF.

The rearrangement joins TRBV27 to TRBJ2-5; D is perhaps TRBD2 (6 bases). Trimming pared 6 bases from V and 3 bases from J, leaving 14 bases between. The CDR3 runs to 14 residues. Germline-derived CDR1 and CDR2 are MNHEY and SMNVEV (reference sequence). CDR3 DNA: TGTGCCAGCAGGGAACTAGCTAACAAAGAGACCCAGTACTTC. Protein sequence: CASRELANKETQYF.

This clone was seen more than once but under ten times. V gene TRBV9 combines with J gene TRBJ2-6; D tentatively fits TRBD1 or TRBD2 (6 bases each). Germline V lookup: CDR1 SGDLS, CDR2 YYNGEE. Trimming took 0 bases from V and 9 from J, leaving 13 bases between them. There are 15 residues in the CDR3. The CDR3 here is CASSVAYREVNVLTF. The CDR3, as DNA: TGTGCCAGCAGCGTAGCCTACAGGGAGGTCAACGTCCTGACTTTC.

The V gene is TRBV19, the J gene TRBJ2-1, with 11 positions matching TRBD2. This CDR3 is built from 14 residues. Germline V gives CDR1 LNHDA, CDR2 SQIVND (reference sequence). Unmatched junction bases numbered 5, after V lost 6 bases and J lost 7 bases. The CDR3 sequence is CASSRLAGFNEQFF. CDR3 DNA sequence: TGTGCCAGTAGCAGACTAGCGGGGTTTAATGAGCAGTTCTTC.

This chain uses TRBV19 with TRBJ2-1; 7 bases are shared with TRBD1. The CDR3 spans 16 residues. Germline V lookup: CDR1 LNHDA, CDR2 SQIVND (reference sequence). After removal of 3 bases from V and 1 base from J, the junction contained 6 bases not matched to a gene. The CDR3, as DNA: TGTGCCAGTAGTATTGCCAGGGGGTTTTCCTACAATGAGCAGTTCTTC. Translated, it gives CASSIARGFSYNEQFF.

This clone was counted only a few times. V and J are TRBV29-1 and TRBJ2-7; no firm D call. V was pared by 4 bases and J by 2 bases, with 6 bases between. The germline V gene encodes CDR1 SQVTM and CDR2 ANQGSEA. CDR3 length: 11 amino acids. The CDR3 region is CSVAQPYEQYF. CDR3 DNA sequence: TGCAGCGTTGCCCAGCCCTACGAGCAGTACTTC.